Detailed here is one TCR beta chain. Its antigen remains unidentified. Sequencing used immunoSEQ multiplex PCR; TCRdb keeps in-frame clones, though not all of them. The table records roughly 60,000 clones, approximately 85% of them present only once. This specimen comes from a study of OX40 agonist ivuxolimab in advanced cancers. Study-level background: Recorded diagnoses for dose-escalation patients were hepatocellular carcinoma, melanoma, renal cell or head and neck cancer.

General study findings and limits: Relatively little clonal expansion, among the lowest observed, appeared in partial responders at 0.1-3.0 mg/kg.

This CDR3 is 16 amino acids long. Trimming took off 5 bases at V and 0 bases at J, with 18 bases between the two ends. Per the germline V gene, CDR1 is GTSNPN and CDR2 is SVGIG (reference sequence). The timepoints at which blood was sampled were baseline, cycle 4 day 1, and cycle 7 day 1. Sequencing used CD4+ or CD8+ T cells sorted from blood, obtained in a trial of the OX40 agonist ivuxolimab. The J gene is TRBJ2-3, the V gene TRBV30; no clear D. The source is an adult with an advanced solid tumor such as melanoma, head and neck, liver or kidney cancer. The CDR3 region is CAWRAWIGSSTDTQYF. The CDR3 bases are TGTGCCTGGCGTGCCTGGATAGGATCTAGCACAGATACGCAGTATTTT. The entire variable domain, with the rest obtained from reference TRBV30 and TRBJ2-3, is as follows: SQTIHQWPATLVQPVGSPLSLECTVEGTSNPNLYWYRQAAGRGLQLLFYSVGIGQISSEVPQNLSASRPQDRQFILSSKKLLLSDSGFYLCAWRAWIGSSTDTQYFGPGTRLTVL.